The T cell receptor (beta chain) under discussion was sequenced for a study of cytomegalovirus exposure and HLA in healthy donors. Looking at the study overall: The roughly 120 million unique TCR beta sequences, from about 179 million T cells, were found by an earlier analysis. Study conclusions and caveats: Roughly even sequencing depth across donors was the assumption behind the presence/absence analyses.

The CDR3 spans 15 residues. V lost 3 bases and J lost 4, with 16 bases in between. Germline lookup yields CDR1 KGHSH and CDR2 LQKENI. About this clone itself: As yet, its antigen is unknown.

PCR was performed using 60 Vbeta and 13 Jbeta primers. Assay: immunoSEQ multiplex PCR; the TCRdb copy retains only in-frame clones and omits some. Of about 180,000 clones in the sample, about three quarters were seen once. This chain joins TRBV18 and TRBJ2-7; D gene uncertain. The sequence came from a man aged 18-30 years in good health and CMV-seronegative. The sequencing input was PBMCs. This CDR3 reads CASSPPAASMYEQYF. CDR3 coding DNA: TGTGCCAGCTCACCCCCGGCGGCGTCAATGTACGAGCAGTACTTC.